This section outlines one TCR beta chain sequence together with its context. Antigen specificity is unknown. The template used for profiling TCR beta VDJ and CDR3 was genomic DNA. MiXCR was run by TCRdb on the reads, yielding one entry per CDR3 protein. The top ten hold about 1.8% of the sample, which has 150,000 to 200,000 distinct CDR3 sequences, 48% seen once. Between the trimmed V and J ends, which lost 2 bases and 0 bases, there was a span of 10 bases. There are 15 residues in the CDR3. CDR1 and CDR2 (germline): WNHNN, SYGVQD (reference sequence). These data belong to a study of CD8+CD57+ T cells in acquired aplastic anemia. Overall study: An average of roughly 3 ug of DNA was obtained from sorted CD4+ and CD8+ cells. Study findings and constraints: The CD8+ Simpson's diversity of patients and controls was not significantly different.

Sequenced patients had shown CD8+CD57+ cell expansion by flow cytometry. Patients were treatment-naive when blood was sampled. The receptor was isolated from a human donor with aplastic anemia. Sample: sorted CD4+, CD8+, or CD8+CD57+ T cells (not recorded which) from PBMCs. The genes are TRBV10-1 and TRBJ1-1; possibly TRBD1 for D (6 bases). CDR3 region: CASSEGQTLNTEAFF. The CDR3 bases are TGCGCCAGCAGTGAGGGACAGACTTTGAACACTGAAGCTTTCTTT.